Listed here is a single T cell receptor (beta chain). The data are from a study of control samples from healthy donors and cancer patients. This CDR3 region has 15 residues. V was pared by 2 bases and J by 9 bases, with 13 bases of the junction left unmatched. The germline V gene has CDR1 SGHNT and CDR2 YYREEE (reference sequence). Sequencing was performed with immunoSEQ multiplex PCR; in TCRdb, only in-frame clones are kept and a portion is missing. The sample contains fewer than 200,000 clones, 85% to 90% of which appear only once. The TCR was taken from a man aged 25-45 years in good health. The rearrangement links TRBV5-4 to TRBJ2-5, with 7 bases aligning to TRBD2. Sequenced sample: blood. Here the CDR3 reads CASSLRAGSPGAQYF. Here the CDR3 DNA reads TGTGCCAGCAGCTTACGAGCGGGGTCCCCGGGGGCCCAGTACTTC.